The rows below give T cell receptor beta chains drawn from one sample of a study of T cells in Graves' hyperthyroidism and ophthalmopathy. TCRdb reanalysed the multiplex PCR reads using MiXCR and keeps one entry per CDR3 protein. The sample shows roughly 100,000 distinct CDR3 sequences, over 45% of them seen only once. Source material: blood. These receptors originate from a man aged 35-49 years with Graves' hyperthyroidism. Each CDR3 is given with its conserved first and last residue. The D gene is left open where the match is weak.

D | J | V | CDR3
TRBD1 | TRBJ2-7 | TRBV30 | CAWSDRGRLEQYF
NA | TRBJ2-3 | TRBV7-2 | CASSFRTDTQYF
TRBD1 | TRBJ2-7 | TRBV5-1 | CARYRTGRTYEQYF
TRBD2 | TRBJ2-1 | TRBV20-1 | CSARISGSSYNEQFF
NA | TRBJ1-5 | TRBV7-2 | CASSLKGNNQPQHF
NA | TRBJ1-1 | TRBV4-1 | CASSRRDEAFF
TRBD1 | TRBJ2-7 | TRBV20-1 | CSARDDTGAYEQYF
NA | TRBJ2-5 | TRBV7-2 | CASSQDGETQYF
NA | TRBJ2-5 | TRBV24-1 | CATSDFQGLAQYF
NA | TRBJ1-3 | TRBV7-8 | CASSAQFQGNTIYF
NA | TRBJ2-7 | TRBV10-2 | CASSDRTDSYEQYF
TRBD2 | TRBJ2-5 | TRBV7-6 | CASSLGEGTQYF
TRBD1 | TRBJ2-7 | TRBV7-3 | CASARQGGIYEQYF
TRBD2 | TRBJ2-5 | TRBV11-3 | CASSLVALAGGQETQYF
NA | TRBJ1-1 | TRBV12-3/TRBV12-4 | CASSFLGPAFF
TRBD1 | TRBJ1-2 | TRBV5-8 | CASSLDGRGSGYTF
NA | TRBJ2-1 | TRBV7-2 | CASSKLQGRGRQFF
NA | TRBJ1-1 | TRBV28 | CASSNRQDTEAFF
NA | TRBJ1-3 | TRBV6-5 | CASSRAGVGNTIYF
NA | TRBJ2-7 | TRBV7-9 | CATTDSYEQYF
TRBD1 | TRBJ1-1 | TRBV10-2 | CASSDSGTGWYTEAFF
NA | TRBJ1-1 | TRBV3-1 | CASSQAGKGRVYTEAFF
NA | TRBJ2-7 | TRBV25-1 | CASSELGGWNSYEQYF
NA | TRBJ2-7 | TRBV24-1 | CATSDLGSYEQYF
NA | TRBJ2-2 | TRBV9 | CASSLQSGELFF
NA | TRBJ1-1 | TRBV7-9 | CASSLYPQGRGGTEAFF
TRBD2 | TRBJ2-7 | TRBV7-2 | CASSTGTSSDEQYF
NA | TRBJ2-5 | TRBV3-1 | CASSSGLGRETQYF
NA | TRBJ2-7 | TRBV29-1 | CSVEGRGQYF